The 25 T cell receptor beta chains presented below share a single source sample, sequenced in a study of OX40 agonist ivuxolimab in advanced cancers. TCRdb's copy holds only in-frame clones and misses some; the assay was immunoSEQ multiplex PCR. The repertoire holds roughly 26,000 clones, roughly 90% seen once, with approximately 20% in the top ten. The sample was CD4+ or CD8+ T cells sorted from blood, taken in a trial of the OX40 agonist ivuxolimab. Every receptor here comes from an adult with an advanced solid tumor such as melanoma, head and neck, liver or kidney cancer.

This clone was seen once. The J gene is TRBJ2-3, the V gene TRBV4-1; weak D call: TRBD1 (6 bases). The V end lost 4 bases, the J end lost 2 bases, and 10 bases lay between the germline ends. The germline V gene encodes CDR1 MGHRA and CDR2 YSYEKL. There are 14 residues in the CDR3. As DNA, the CDR3 is TGCGCCAGCAGCCCAGGGGACCACACAGATACGCAGTATTTT. Translation: CASSPGDHTDTQYF.

CDR3 DNA: TGTGCCAGCAGGTATACAGGGGGCGAGACAGATACGCAGTATTTT. Translating gives CASRYTGGETDTQYF. The chain combines TRBV11-2 with TRBJ2-3; the match to TRBD1 covers 9 bases. V was pared by 6 bases and J by 3 bases, with 7 bases of the junction left unmatched. Germline V lookup: CDR1 SGHAT, CDR2 FQNNGV. The CDR3 is made up of 15 amino acids.

The chain uses TRBV6-6 and TRBJ1-1; possibly TRBD1 for D (5 bases). V lost 6 bases, J lost 3 bases, and 17 bases lay in between. Per germline, CDR1 MNHNY and CDR2 SVGAGI (reference sequence). The CDR3 has 15 amino acids. Written as DNA, the CDR3 is TGTGCCAGCAGCCCGACAGAGGGCGTAGACACTGAAGCTTTCTTT. This translates into CASSPTEGVDTEAFF.

The chain is built from TRBV15 and TRBJ2-5; tentative D call: TRBD2 (5 bases). CDR1 LNHNV and CDR2 YYDKDF come from the germline V gene (reference sequence). V shed 2 bases and J shed 0 bases, with 10 bases lying between them. CDR3 length: 15 residues. The CDR3 sequence: CATSRPTSNQETQYF. In nucleotides, the CDR3 is TGTGCCACCAGCAGACCAACTAGTAACCAAGAGACCCAGTACTTC.

For the CDR3, the DNA is TGTGCCAGCAGCCAATCGGCCGGGAAGGTGCAGTACTTC. Amino acids: CASSQSAGKVQYF. The chain links TRBV16 to TRBJ2-7; TRBD2 might be the D (5 bases). Germline assignment: CDR1 KGHSY and CDR2 FQNENV. The V end was cut by 0 bases, the J end by 9 bases, with 12 bases between. The CDR3 runs 13 residues. The full variable domain, in which reference TRBV16 and TRBJ2-7 provide the parts outside the CDR3, is GEEVAQTPKHLVRGEGQKAKLYCAPIKGHSYVFWYQQVLKNEFKFLISFQNENVFDETGMPKERFSAKCLPNSPCSLEIQATKLEDSAVYFCASSQSAGKVQYFGPGTRLTVT.

The V gene is TRBV6-5, the J gene TRBJ1-1; D remains ambiguous. The CDR3 length is 13 residues. With 6 bases removed from V and 1 base from J, the gap between germline ends came to 9 bases. Germline values: CDR1 MNHEY, CDR2 SVGAGI. Written as DNA, the CDR3 is TGTGCCAGCAGAGATATAGAGAACACTGAAGCTTTCTTT. The encoded protein is CASRDIENTEAFF.

The chain is built from TRBV4-3 and TRBJ2-6, with 9 bases aligning to TRBD1. The CDR3 runs 17 residues. Germline CDR1 and CDR2: LGHNA and YSLEER. The J segment lost 2 bases and the V segment lost 0 bases, leaving 2 bases of the junction unmatched. Written as DNA, the CDR3 is TGCGCCAGCAGCCAAGACACAGGGGGCACTGGGGCCAACGTCCTGACTTTC. The encoded protein is CASSQDTGGTGANVLTF.

V is TRBV29-1 and J is TRBJ1-2; 8 bases fit TRBD1. Germline trimming cut 4 bases from V and 6 bases from J; bases unmatched to any gene: 7. The germline CDR1 and CDR2 sequences are SQVTM and ANQGSEA. CDR3 length equals 13 residues. CDR3 in amino acids: CSVVQGGLDGYTF. CDR3 DNA sequence: TGCAGCGTTGTACAGGGGGGCCTTGATGGCTACACCTTC. The whole variable domain, filled in from reference TRBV29-1 and TRBJ1-2, reads SAVISQKPSRDICQRGTSLTIQCQVDSQVTMMFWYRQQPGQSLTLIATANQGSEATYESGFVIDKFPISRPNLTFSTLTVSNMSPEDSSIYLCSVVQGGLDGYTFGSGTRLTVV.

This rearrangement joins TRBV6-5 to TRBJ2-1, with TRBD1 as a possible D gene (6 bases). The CDR3 is made up of 15 amino acids. With 0 bases removed from V and 6 bases from J, the gap between germline ends came to 12 bases. Germline CDR1 MNHEY, CDR2 SVGAGI. The CDR3 sequence is CASSYSRVGGNEQFF. The CDR3 bases are TGTGCCAGCAGTTACTCGAGGGTAGGGGGCAATGAGCAGTTCTTC.

Only one count was recorded for this clone. V and J are TRBV2 and TRBJ2-7; 8 positions match TRBD2. The trim removed 1 base at V and 3 bases at J, leaving 5 bases unmatched. The CDR3 is made up of 15 amino acids. Germline CDR1 SNHLY, CDR2 FYNNEI. CDR3 DNA sequence: TGTGCCAGCAGTGAAGGGGCGGGGGGCTACTACGAGCAGTACTTC. This codes for CASSEGAGGYYEQYF.

This clone turned up a few times. This chain joins TRBV6-5 and TRBJ2-2; D is unclear. Germline V CDR1 and CDR2: MNHEY, SVGAGI. The CDR3 contains 14 residues. V was shortened by 0 bases and J by 9 bases, with 11 bases between the two germline ends. The CDR3 nucleotides are TGTGCCAGCAGTTACTCCGTGGGTCAGAGGGAGCTGTTTTTT. Amino acids: CASSYSVGQRELFF.

The chain employs TRBV9 and TRBJ2-1; TRBD2 matches 8 bases. Germline loops: CDR1 SGDLS, CDR2 YYNGEE. The CDR3 length is 16 residues. V shed 0 bases and J 1 base; nucleotides not matched to a gene: 3. CDR3 nucleotides: TGTGCCAGCAGCGTAGCCGGACTAGCATCCTACAATGAGCAGTTCTTC. It specifies CASSVAGLASYNEQFF.

This chain joins TRBV27 and TRBJ1-5, with a possible D match to TRBD1 (5 bases). V was trimmed by 6 bases and J by 4 bases, leaving 13 bases between them. This CDR3 contains 14 residues. Germline V gives CDR1 MNHEY, CDR2 SMNVEV (reference sequence). The CDR3 reads CASRPGQNNQPQHF. Written as DNA, the CDR3 is TGTGCCAGCAGGCCGGGGCAGAATAATCAGCCCCAGCATTTT.

By sample share, this clone is medium-sized. The V and J genes are TRBV9 and TRBJ2-7, with 9 bases identical to TRBD1. Trimming at V came to 4 bases and at J to 3 bases, leaving 5 bases not matched to a gene. The CDR3 has 14 amino acids. Germline V gene data show CDR1 as SGDLS and CDR2 as YYNGEE. CDR3 protein: CASSPMTGGYEQYF. In nucleotides, the CDR3 is TGTGCCAGCAGCCCGATGACAGGGGGCTACGAGCAGTACTTC.

The CDR3 reads CASSLGRSGGTEAFF. In DNA form, the CDR3 reads TGTGCCAGCAGCTTGGGCCGTTCAGGGGGCACTGAAGCTTTCTTT. The V and J genes are TRBV13 and TRBJ1-1; 7 bases line up with TRBD1. CDR1 is PRHDT, CDR2 FYEKMQ, per germline (reference sequence). With 3 bases clipped from V and 4 bases from J, the junction kept 8 bases outside the gene matches. This CDR3 has 15 residues.

This clone was recorded once. The rearrangement joins TRBV4-2 to TRBJ2-3, with D tentatively TRBD2 (6 bases). The V end was cut by 0 bases, the J end by 5 bases, with 15 bases between. CDR3 length: 16 residues. CDR1 and CDR2 (germline): LGHNA, YNFKEQ. CDR3 loop: CASSQDEGLSRDTQYF. DNA of the CDR3: TGTGCCAGCAGCCAAGATGAGGGACTCTCCCGAGATACGCAGTATTTT.

The V gene is TRBV4-1, the J gene TRBJ2-7; D call uncertain. CDR3 length equals 13 residues. CDR1 and CDR2 from the germline V gene are MGHRA and YSYEKL. The V and J ends lost 0 bases and 4 bases respectively, with 7 bases between them. The CDR3 reads CASSQDRYYEQYF. The CDR3 DNA reads TGCGCCAGCAGCCAAGACAGGTATTACGAGCAGTACTTC.

The V and J genes are TRBV7-2 and TRBJ2-1; 12 nucleotides agree with TRBD2. The CDR3 sequence is 15 residues long. Germline V gives CDR1 SGHTA, CDR2 FQGNSA. Losses at the gene ends were 5 bases for V and 4 bases for J; bases not matched to a gene: 3. CDR3 bases: TGTGCCAGCAGCCCGACTAGCGGGGGATACAATGAGCAGTTCTTC. Its protein is CASSPTSGGYNEQFF.

The genes are TRBV19 and TRBJ2-1, with D perhaps TRBD2 (6 bases). The germline V gene encodes CDR1 LNHDA and CDR2 SQIVND (reference sequence). V lost 5 bases and J 0 bases, leaving 11 bases between the germline ends. This CDR3 contains 15 residues. CDR3 amino acids: CASSPYSGSYNEQFF. The CDR3 DNA reads as TGTGCCAGTAGTCCCTATAGCGGCTCCTACAATGAGCAGTTCTTC.

The chain combines TRBV7-9 with TRBJ1-2; unclear D gene. The CDR3 runs to 13 residues. Germline CDR1 is SEHNR and CDR2 is FQNEAQ (reference sequence). Trimming took 3 bases from V and 6 from J, leaving 11 bases between them. CDR3 sequence: CASSFPSGDGYTF. CDR3 coding DNA: TGTGCCAGCAGCTTTCCCTCGGGAGATGGCTACACCTTC.

The chain couples TRBV7-6 to TRBJ2-2, with 7 bases aligning to TRBD1. V was pared by 3 bases and J by 1 base, with 5 bases of the junction left unmatched. This CDR3 is 16 amino acids long. Germline V CDR1 and CDR2: SGHVS, FNYEAQ. CDR3 DNA sequence: TGTGCCAGCAGCTTCCACCGGGACAGGAACACCGGGGAGCTGTTTTTT. Encoded protein: CASSFHRDRNTGELFF.

A remark on this clone: In the same sample, other DNA sequences code for this CDR3. This chain connects TRBV19 to TRBJ1-1; no clear D gene. The germline CDR1 and CDR2 sequences are LNHDA and SQIVND (reference sequence). The CDR3 is 14 residues long. V was shortened by 1 base and J by 0 bases, with 6 bases between the two germline ends. This CDR3 reads CASSIGGLNTEAFF. The CDR3, as DNA: TGTGCCAGTAGTATAGGCGGGTTGAACACTGAAGCTTTCTTT.

In this sample, this clone turned up a few times. This chain connects TRBV19 to TRBJ1-1, with unresolved D. This CDR3 spans 13 amino acids. Between the trimmed V and J ends, which lost 8 bases and 6 bases, there was a span of 16 bases. CDR1 and CDR2 (germline): LNHDA, SQIVND (reference sequence). CDR3 sequence: CASRWEEVPEAFF. In nucleotides, the CDR3 is TGTGCCAGTCGGTGGGAGGAAGTACCTGAAGCTTTCTTT.

To note about this clone: A junction boundary mismatches the germline segment, possibly from a read error. The chain links TRBV7-7 to TRBJ2-1; TRBD2 matches at 7 bases. This CDR3 comprises 13 residues. Per germline, CDR1 SSHAT and CDR2 FNYEAQ (reference sequence). The CDR3 reads CASSAGENNEQFF. DNA of the CDR3: TGTGCTAGCAGCGCGGGGGAGAACAATGAGCAGTTCTTC.

This rearrangement joins TRBV19 to TRBJ1-4, with a tentative D call TRBD1 (5 bases). The V gene's germline CDR1 is LNHDA and CDR2 SQIVND (reference sequence). The V gene lost 4 bases and the J gene lost 0 bases, with 12 bases spanning the gap. This CDR3 is 16 amino acids long. CDR3 region: CASSTQALATNEKLFF. Written as DNA, the CDR3 is TGTGCCAGTAGTACACAGGCCCTTGCAACTAATGAAAAACTGTTTTTT.